The 5 T cell receptor beta chains reported below all come from one sample, sequenced in a study of radiotherapy plus CTLA-4 blockade in lung cancer. Sequencing used immunoSEQ multiplex PCR; TCRdb keeps in-frame clones, though not all of them. The table shows about 95,000 clones, with 80% to 90% occurring only once. Sample: peripheral blood, taken from a patient treated with radiotherapy plus ipilimumab. All receptors derive from a human donor with non-small cell lung cancer who had stable disease on radiotherapy plus ipilimumab.

This chain joins TRBV5-1 and TRBJ1-1, with 8 bases identical to TRBD1. Germline V gives CDR1 SGHRS, CDR2 YFSETQ. Trimming removed 4 bases from V and 8 bases from J; junction bases left unmatched: 7. This CDR3 region has 13 residues. CDR3 coding DNA: TGCGCCAGCAGCGAGGGACAGGATCAAGAAGCTTTCTTT. Protein: CASSEGQDQEAFF.

The rearrangement uses TRBV19 and TRBJ1-5; the D gene is possibly TRBD1 (6 bases). CDR1 and CDR2 from the germline V gene are LNHDA and SQIVND (reference sequence). The CDR3 spans 14 residues. The ends were cut back, 10 bases at V and 5 bases at J, with 18 bases in the middle. CDR3 loop: CATTEGRGYQPQHF. CDR3 nucleotides: TGTGCCACCACGGAGGGCAGGGGTTATCAGCCCCAGCATTTT. Drawing the rest from reference TRBV19 and TRBJ1-5, the complete variable domain is DGGITQSPKYLFRKEGQNVTLSCEQNLNHDAMYWYRQDPGQGLRLIYYSQIVNDFQKGDIAEGYSVSREKKESFPLTVTSAQKNPTAFYLCATTEGRGYQPQHFGDGTRLSIL.

J is TRBJ2-7 and V is TRBV5-1; the D is unclear. CDR1 is SGHRS, CDR2 YFSETQ, per germline. The CDR3 spans 14 residues. Trimming left V 0 bases short and J 2 bases short, with 9 bases between. The CDR3 reads CASSLGGEPYEQYF. In nucleotides, the CDR3 is TGCGCCAGCAGCTTGGGAGGAGAGCCCTACGAGCAGTACTTC.

This chain links TRBV12-1 with TRBJ1-5; TRBD1, the table's D call, lacks a check against the DNA. TRBV12-1 is labeled a pseudogene. The CDR3 runs to 15 residues. CDR3 sequence reads: CASSFFFTARQPQHF. The CDR3 nucleotides are TGTGCCAGCAGCTTTTTTTTCACAGCCCGCCAGCCCCAGCATTTT.

The V call is TRBV5-8, the J call TRBJ2-5; D possibly corresponds to TRBD1 (6 bases). V lost 3 bases and J 5 bases, leaving 14 bases between the germline ends. Germline V CDR1 and CDR2: SGHTS, YDEGEE. CDR3 size: 14 residues. CDR3 loop: CASSSFTGMETQYF. DNA of the CDR3: TGTGCCAGCAGCTCGTTTACAGGGATGGAGACCCAGTACTTC.